This T cell receptor (beta chain) was sequenced during a study of blood T cell repertoires in COVID-19. As for the study in general: Italy, Spain and the United States were the sources of the convalescent and acute COVID-19 samples. Sample material is recorded as cDNA or gDNA derived from T cells, B-cell-depleted T cells, or PBMCs.

Per the original data handling: Researchers report that nucleated cell counts were estimated from reference gene primer amplification. TCRdb keeps only in-frame clones here, not all; method: immunoSEQ multiplex PCR. The V and J calls and clone size were taken over from that table, and D and trimming were inferred from the DNA. The sample has 300,000 to 350,000 clones; around nine tenths are singletons. Patients at the Seattle site were enrolled during active infection and followed longitudinally. V lost 3 bases to trimming and J lost 7 bases, with 6 bases between them. This CDR3 comprises 11 residues. Per germline, CDR1 MDHEN and CDR2 SYDVKM.

The TCR sequence derives from a woman aged 70 to 79 with COVID-19, enrolled during active disease. Material for sequencing was peripheral blood. This rearrangement joins TRBV28 to TRBJ1-2; D ambiguous. In nucleotides, the CDR3 is TGTGCCAGCAGTTTTTCGGTTGGCTACACCTTC. It yields the protein CASSFSVGYTF.